Below, 3 T cell receptor beta chains from the same sample are listed, as sequenced in a study of beta chain features in type 1 diabetes. What was sequenced were expressed TCRB transcripts, since all of the isolated RNA had been reverse transcribed. The method was immunoSEQ multiplex PCR; TCRdb's version includes in-frame clones alone and lacks a portion of them. The sample shows approximately 250,000 clones, 9.6% of them seen only once. Source material: naive CD4+ T cells from blood. Every receptor here comes from a woman under 30 in good health.

This clone appeared a few times. The CDR3 coding sequence is TGTGCCAGCAGCTTTTCACTGCCCAATGAGCAGTTCTTC. It is translated as CASSFSLPNEQFF. V is TRBV11-2 and J is TRBJ2-1; no definite D call. Germline CDR1 SGHAT, CDR2 FQNNGV. This CDR3 is 13 amino acids long. Trimming pared 3 bases from V and 6 bases from J, leaving 9 bases between.

A few counts support this clone. This chain connects TRBV11-2 to TRBJ2-2; maybe TRBD2 (6 bases). Trimming took off 3 bases at V and 11 bases at J, with 10 bases between the two ends. This CDR3 contains 12 residues. Per germline, CDR1 SGHAT and CDR2 FQNNGV. The CDR3 spells CASSFVAGELFF. Here the CDR3 DNA reads TGTGCCAGCAGCTTTGTTGCGGGAGAGCTGTTTTTT.

V is TRBV11-2 and J is TRBJ2-3; tentative D call: TRBD2 (6 bases). Germline values: CDR1 SGHAT, CDR2 FQNNGV. V shed 3 bases and J shed 6 bases, with 10 bases lying between them. The CDR3 spans 13 residues. The CDR3 DNA sequence: TGTGCCAGCAGCTTGGACCGGGGGGATACGCAGTATTTT. Translated, it gives CASSLDRGDTQYF.